This TCR beta chain was sequenced during a study of CD8 T cells in ankylosing spondylitis. The table lists this clonotype with a few counts. Its antigen is undetermined. From the 5' RACE reads, TCRdb called clonotypes with MiXCR, one entry per CDR3 protein. The repertoire has about 240,000 distinct CDR3 sequences, around 8% of them found once; the top ten carry 4.8%. CDR1 is SGHTA and CDR2 is FQGNSA in the germline V gene. The length of the CDR3 is 15 residues. The V gene end was trimmed by 1 base and the J gene end by 5 bases; junction bases not matched to a gene: 6. Findings and limits, study-wide: Reports of some motif variants in reactive arthritis synovial fluid and blood predate this one. Characteristic of ankylosing spondylitis blood, it appeared, was a TCR beta motif comprising roughly eight highly homologous variants. Reports say disease-linked clones showed up significantly more in matched ankylosing spondylitis synovial fluid. Disease-linked clones, CD8+, were relatively rare in peripheral blood.

The chain recombines TRBV7-2 with TRBJ1-1, with TRBD1 matching 8 bases. Material for sequencing was blood, either unsorted or a sorted T cell fraction (not recorded which). This TCR was recovered from a female donor with ankylosing spondylitis or in good health (not recorded which). CDR3 sequence reads: CASSLGGTGRTEAFF. CDR3 in DNA: TGTGCCAGCAGCTTAGGCGGGACAGGAAGAACTGAAGCTTTCTTT.